This T cell receptor (beta chain) was identified during a study of cytomegalovirus exposure and HLA in healthy donors. Study results and limitations: According to a subsequent analysis, TCR clusters identified in the first cohort showed a tendency to co-occur across the approximately 120 validation repertoires.

The sample holds one count of this clone. Antigen unknown. The method was immunoSEQ multiplex PCR; TCRdb's version includes in-frame clones alone and lacks a portion of them. The data contain roughly 140,000 clones, approximately 86% of them singletons. There are 12 residues in the CDR3. Germline V CDR1 and CDR2: SGHTS, YDEGEE. The V and J ends lost 0 bases and 7 bases respectively, with 8 bases between them. The chain couples TRBV5-8 to TRBJ2-7; maybe TRBD2 (5 bases). The TCR sequence derives from a man between 18 and 29 years old in good health and CMV-seropositive. The sample was PBMCs. CDR3 protein: CASSLVRGEQYF. The CDR3, as DNA: TGTGCCAGCAGCTTGGTTCGGGGTGAGCAGTACTTC.